The sample holds a few counts of the clone carrying this T cell receptor (beta chain). Its specificity is unknown. Arm-PCR of CDR3 regions and iRepertoire HTBI primers were the basis on which TCR beta libraries were built. One entry per CDR3 protein results from TCRdb running MiXCR on the multiplex PCR reads. Among around 500,000 distinct CDR3 sequences listed, approximately 12% were seen once. Time point noted: newly diagnosed GD, antithyroid drugs for less than 3 months. Following extraction of RNA from PBMCs, that RNA was used to make the TCR library. This record belongs to a study of regulatory T cells in long-lasting Graves disease. Findings of the study overall: Persistent disease favored TRBV28, TRBJ1-2 and TRBJ2-5.

V was cut by 7 bases and J by 0 bases, with 10 bases left in between. Looked up from germline, CDR1 is SQVTM and CDR2 is ANQGSEA. The CDR3 runs 12 residues. A further study also used this sample, focusing on T cells in Graves' hyperthyroidism and ophthalmopathy.

The TCR sequence derives from a man aged 25 to 40 with Graves disease. The sample here was peripheral blood mononuclear cells (PBMCs), taken at new diagnosis, from a patient treated with antithyroid drugs. The chain uses TRBV29-1 and TRBJ2-7; either TRBD1 or TRBD2 may fit D (5 bases each). The CDR3 DNA is TGCAGCGCTTGGGACGCCTCCTACGAGCAGTACTTC. Translating gives CSAWDASYEQYF.